This TCR beta chain was obtained from a study of T cells after yellow fever vaccination. This clonotype was seen a handful of times. Its matching antigen is unknown. TCRdb reanalysed the 5' RACE reads using MiXCR and keeps one entry per CDR3 protein. The sample shows approximately 260,000 distinct CDR3 sequences, roughly 5.2% of them seen only once. V lost 8 bases to trimming and J lost 4 bases; unmatched junction nucleotides: 7. CDR3 size: 13 residues. Study-level results: Post-booster samples contained most primary-vaccination clones (about 95% CD4, about 87% CD8). Peaking on day 5 versus 15, the secondary response was faster but weaker.

The material was CD4+ T cells sorted from PBMCs, obtained on the day of the yellow fever booster vaccination. V gene TRBV12-3 or TRBV12-4 combines with J gene TRBJ2-5; 7 bases map to TRBD1. The TCR originated in a young man who received the YFV17D yellow fever vaccine. This CDR3 is CASGQDLRETQYF. CDR3 bases: TGTGCCAGCGGACAGGATCTACGAGAGACCCAGTACTTC.